This TCR beta chain was recorded in a study of T cell responses to AZD1222 COVID-19 vaccine. Study-level points and caveats: Clonal diversity was possibly underestimated; the donors were predominantly white British and more often female.

Germline values: CDR1 MNHEY, CDR2 SVGAGI. The CDR3 totals 13 residues. V trimming: 10 bases; J trimming: 0 bases; junction bases outside the gene matches: 6. Some clones are missing from TCRdb's copy, which holds only in-frame ones; the method was immunoSEQ multiplex PCR. This sample has 95,000 to 150,000 clones, with about 91% found just once. About this clone: Its antigen is not known.

V gene TRBV6-5 combines with J gene TRBJ2-7; 7 bases match TRBD1. The sample here was peripheral blood, taken on day 0 of AZD1222 vaccination. This receptor was identified in an adult in good health. The CDR3 loop is CATWTGSSYEQYF. For the CDR3, the DNA is TGTGCCACTTGGACAGGTAGCTCCTACGAGCAGTACTTC.